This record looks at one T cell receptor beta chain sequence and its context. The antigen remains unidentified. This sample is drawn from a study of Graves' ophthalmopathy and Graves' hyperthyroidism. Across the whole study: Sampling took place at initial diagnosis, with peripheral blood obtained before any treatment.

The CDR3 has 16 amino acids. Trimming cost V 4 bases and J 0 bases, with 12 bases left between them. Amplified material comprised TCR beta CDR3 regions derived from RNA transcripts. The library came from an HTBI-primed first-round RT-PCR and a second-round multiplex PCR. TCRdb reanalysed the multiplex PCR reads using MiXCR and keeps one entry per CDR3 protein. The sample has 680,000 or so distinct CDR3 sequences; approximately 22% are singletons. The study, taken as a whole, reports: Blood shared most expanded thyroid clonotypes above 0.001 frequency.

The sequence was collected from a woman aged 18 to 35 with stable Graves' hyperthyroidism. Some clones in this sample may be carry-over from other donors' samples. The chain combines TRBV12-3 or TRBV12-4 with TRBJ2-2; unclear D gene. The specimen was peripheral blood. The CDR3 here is CASSSRSRTNTGELFF. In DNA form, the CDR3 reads TGTGCCAGCAGTTCCCGGAGTAGAACGAACACCGGGGAGCTGTTTTTT.